This T cell receptor (beta chain) came from a study of blood T cell repertoires in COVID-19. At the level of the study: Acute-phase and convalescent COVID-19 samples originated in the United States, Italy and Spain. The cDNA or gDNA used as material had been derived from T cells, B-cell-depleted T cells, or PBMCs.

The authors' processing: The authors estimated nucleated cell counts from reference gene primer amplification. The data were produced by immunoSEQ multiplex PCR, yet TCRdb's version contains in-frame clones alone and is incomplete. The V and J calls and clone size were taken over from that table, and D and trimming were inferred from the DNA. The profile shows around 270,000 clones, about 86% of them singletons. This TCR was recovered from a man aged 25 to 45 with active or convalescent COVID-19. The sequenced material came from peripheral blood.

CDR3 nucleotide sequence: TGTGCCAGCACCCGACTGTACATAGCCGAGCAGTACTTC. This sequence encodes CASTRLYIAEQYF. This chain connects TRBV5-6 to TRBJ2-7; D unresolved. Trimming pared 6 bases from V and 6 bases from J, leaving 16 bases between. Per germline, CDR1 SGHDT and CDR2 YYEEEE. The CDR3 is 13 residues long.